The 26 T cell receptor beta chains below come from one sample, sequenced in a study of monozygotic twins with cystic fibrosis. Clones were sequenced by immunoSEQ multiplex PCR, and TCRdb holds only the in-frame ones, with some missing. The table has about 36,000 clones, about 87% seen once. The specimen was blood. The receptors originated from a girl aged 2 to 10 with cystic fibrosis.

V and J are TRBV5-6 and TRBJ1-2; 10 nucleotides match TRBD1. V trimming: 4 bases; J trimming: 6 bases; junction bases outside the gene matches: 9. The CDR3 is 15 amino acids. Germline CDR1 SGHDT, CDR2 YYEEEE. The CDR3 DNA is TGTGCCAGCAGCCCGCGGGACAGGGGAAGGGATGGCTACACCTTC. This gives the protein CASSPRDRGRDGYTF. Looking up the rest from reference TRBV5-6 and TRBJ1-2 gives the full variable domain: DAGVTQSPTHLIKTRGQQVTLRCSPKSGHDTVSWYQQALGQGPQFIFQYYEEEERQRGNFPDRFSGHQFPNYSSELNVNALLLGDSALYLCASSPRDRGRDGYTFGSGTRLTVV.

The chain couples TRBV6-6 to TRBJ2-7; tentatively, D is TRBD1 (6 bases). V was cut by 6 bases and J by 1 base, with 16 bases left in between. The V gene's germline CDR1 is MNHNY and CDR2 SVGAGI (reference sequence). CDR3 length: 15 residues. This CDR3 is CASRPGQRTSYEQYF. The CDR3 DNA sequence: TGTGCCAGCAGGCCCGGACAGAGAACTTCCTACGAGCAGTACTTC.

This chain connects TRBV18 to TRBJ1-3; no definite D call. The CDR3 runs 16 residues. The V gene lost 3 bases and the J gene lost 1 base, with 13 bases spanning the gap. The germline gives CDR1 KGHSH, CDR2 LQKENI. In nucleotides, the CDR3 is TGTGCCAGCTCACCCTCCCGACAAGAATCTGGAAACACCATATATTTT. It translates to CASSPSRQESGNTIYF.

The chain uses TRBV21-1 and TRBJ2-5; the table's D gene call, TRBD2, was not cross checked with the DNA. TRBV21-1 constitutes a pseudogene. The CDR3 runs 13 residues. The chain's CDR3 is CASSKRGRETQYF. The CDR3 DNA reads as TGTGCCAGCAGCAAGAGAGGGCGAGAGACCCAGTACTTC.

The gene calls are TRBV15 and TRBJ2-1, with D unclear. This CDR3 contains 16 residues. Germline V gene lookup returns CDR1 LNHNV and CDR2 YYDKDF (reference sequence). V gave up 1 base and J gave up 4 bases, with 14 bases separating them. The chain's CDR3 is CATSRVSTAFYNEQFF. The CDR3 coding sequence is TGTGCCACCAGCAGAGTCTCCACCGCCTTTTACAATGAGCAGTTCTTC.

The J gene is TRBJ1-2, the V gene TRBV2, with D uncertain. CDR1 and CDR2 (germline): SNHLY, FYNNEI. V gave up 4 bases and J gave up 0 bases, with 9 bases separating them. CDR3 length: 14 residues. CDR3 region: CASSAPGSNYGYTF. CDR3 nucleotide sequence: TGTGCCAGCAGTGCCCCAGGCTCTAACTATGGCTACACCTTC.

This rearrangement joins TRBV7-2 to TRBJ1-1, with a weak D call TRBD1 (5 bases). Trimming stripped 5 bases from V and 1 base from J, with 8 bases between. CDR1 SGHTA and CDR2 FQGNSA come from the germline V gene. The CDR3 sequence is 13 residues long. CDR3 bases: TGTGCCAGCAGCAATGACAGGAACACTGAAGCTTTCTTT. Encoded protein: CASSNDRNTEAFF.

The rearrangement links TRBV5-6 to TRBJ2-2; D tentatively reads TRBD1 or TRBD2 (5 bases each). The germline V gene encodes CDR1 SGHDT and CDR2 YYEEEE. The germline V and J ends were trimmed by 0 bases and 5 bases, with 8 bases remaining between them. CDR3 length: 14 amino acids. CDR3 DNA: TGTGCCAGCAGCTTGGTTTGGGGGACCGGGGAGCTGTTTTTT. It translates to CASSLVWGTGELFF.

V usage is TRBV2 and J usage is TRBJ2-7; TRBD1 might be the D (6 bases). This CDR3 is 15 amino acids long. Between the trimmed V and J ends, which lost 1 base and 4 bases, there was a span of 14 bases. Per germline, CDR1 SNHLY and CDR2 FYNNEI. The CDR3 sequence is CASSEGTAAFYEQYF. The CDR3 DNA reads TGTGCCAGCAGTGAAGGGACAGCGGCCTTTTACGAGCAGTACTTC.

The rearrangement links TRBV9 to TRBJ2-2, with a weak D call TRBD1 (6 bases). Per the germline V gene, CDR1 is SGDLS and CDR2 is YYNGEE. The CDR3 contains 18 residues. The V and J ends lost 7 bases and 3 bases respectively, with 25 bases between them. The CDR3 is CASATSNHAGADTGELFF. CDR3 coding DNA: TGTGCCAGCGCAACATCGAACCACGCAGGGGCCGACACCGGGGAGCTGTTTTTT.

The chain couples TRBV2 to TRBJ1-1; TRBD1 is a possible D gene (5 bases). In germline, CDR1 is SNHLY, CDR2 FYNNEI. The CDR3 extends over 14 amino acids. CDR3 nucleotides: TGTTACCTTCAGGGTTCGAGCATGAACACTGAAGCTTTCTTT. It is translated as CYLQGSSMNTEAFF.

The chain joins TRBV30 to TRBJ1-6, with 7 bases fitting TRBD1. The germline V gene encodes CDR1 GTSNPN and CDR2 SVGIG (reference sequence). This CDR3 region has 15 residues. V was pared by 5 bases and J by 10 bases, with 14 bases of the junction left unmatched. DNA of the CDR3: TGTGCCTGGGTTCGGGACAGCCTTGGGGGCTCACCCCTCCACTTT. The encoded protein is CAWVRDSLGGSPLHF.

The chain couples TRBV19 to TRBJ1-3; D is ambiguous. The germline CDR1 and CDR2 sequences are LNHDA and SQIVND (reference sequence). This CDR3 comprises 15 residues. V was trimmed by 0 bases and J by 8 bases, leaving 14 bases between them. CDR3 DNA sequence: TGTGCCAGTAGTATAGATCGGGTCGCTACGGACACCATATATTTT. Translating gives CASSIDRVATDTIYF.

Note on this clone: Different DNA sequences within this sample yield the same CDR3. The rearrangement uses TRBV30 and TRBJ1-5; 7 bases map to TRBD1. With V trimmed by 3 bases and J by 2 bases, 1 base remained unmatched. CDR1 is GTSNPN and CDR2 is SVGIG in the germline V gene (reference sequence). The CDR3 contains 13 residues. DNA of the CDR3: TGTGCCTGGAGCGGACAGGGCAATCAGCCCCAGCATTTT. Translated, it gives CAWSGQGNQPQHF.

This rearrangement joins TRBV11-2 to TRBJ2-5; 10 nucleotides agree with TRBD2. This CDR3 is built from 16 residues. Germline V gene lookup returns CDR1 SGHAT and CDR2 FQNNGV. Trimming at V came to 5 bases and at J to 0 bases, leaving 6 bases not matched to a gene. The CDR3 coding sequence is TGTGCCAGCAGCCAACTAGCGGGGACGTACCAAGAGACCCAGTACTTC. It translates to CASSQLAGTYQETQYF.

This chain links TRBV4-1 with TRBJ1-2; D unresolved. CDR3 length: 15 residues. Germline-derived CDR1 and CDR2 are MGHRA and YSYEKL. The V end was cut by 3 bases, the J end by 2 bases, with 13 bases between. CDR3 amino acids: CASSHKASTNYGYTF. As DNA, the CDR3 is TGCGCCAGCAGCCATAAGGCCTCGACAAACTATGGCTACACCTTC.

The CDR3 here is CAISGVAREQYF. CDR3 coding DNA: TGTGCCATCAGTGGGGTCGCGCGAGAGCAGTACTTC. The chain links TRBV10-3 to TRBJ2-7, with D unclear. The germline V gene has CDR1 ENHRY and CDR2 SYGVKD. V shed 4 bases and J shed 7 bases, with 11 bases lying between them. The CDR3 has 12 residues.

J is TRBJ2-3 and V is TRBV5-1; no clear D gene. V lost 2 bases, J lost 0 bases, and 7 bases lay in between. Germline V lookup: CDR1 SGHRS, CDR2 YFSETQ. There are 14 residues in the CDR3. The CDR3: CASSFGPSTDTQYF. DNA for the CDR3: TGCGCCAGCAGCTTTGGACCTAGCACAGATACGCAGTATTTT.

This clone was detected only once. The chain is built from TRBV5-1 and TRBJ2-1; 9 nucleotides line up with TRBD2. Germline V gene data show CDR1 as SGHRS and CDR2 as YFSETQ. The V gene end was trimmed by 1 base and the J gene end by 6 bases; junction bases not matched to a gene: 20. This CDR3 has 20 residues. The CDR3 nucleotides are TGCGCCAGCAGCTTGACAGGGACTAGCCCCTTCTTAAGCAGCGTCAATGAGCAGTTCTTC. It encodes CASSLTGTSPFLSSVNEQFF.

This clone appeared a single time. The chain carries TRBV6-5 and TRBJ1-1; the match to TRBD1 covers 8 bases. Germline V gives CDR1 MNHEY, CDR2 SVGAGI. V lost 6 bases and J lost 4; bases outside the gene matches: 7. CDR3 length equals 14 residues. CDR3 in DNA: TGTGCCAGCAGAACAGACAGGGGATCCACTGAAGCTTTCTTT. This translates into CASRTDRGSTEAFF.

The chain joins TRBV7-9 to TRBJ1-2; D possibly corresponds to TRBD1 (6 bases). Per the germline V gene, CDR1 is SEHNR and CDR2 is FQNEAQ (reference sequence). The CDR3 extends over 14 amino acids. Between the trimmed V and J ends, which lost 3 bases and 2 bases, there was a span of 10 bases. In DNA, the CDR3 is TGTGCCAGCAGCTTCTCCACAGGGAACTATGGCTACACCTTC. It specifies CASSFSTGNYGYTF.

The chain has TRBV7-2 and TRBJ1-3, with D maybe TRBD1 (5 bases). V was cut by 5 bases and J by 2 bases, with 10 bases left in between. In germline, CDR1 is SGHTA, CDR2 FQGNSA. The CDR3 loop spans 14 amino acids. The CDR3 nucleotides are TGTGCCAGCAGCCCCAGGGCGCCTGGAAACACCATATATTTT. Translated, it gives CASSPRAPGNTIYF.

V gene TRBV30 combines with J gene TRBJ1-5, with 7 bases aligning to TRBD1. This CDR3 has 13 amino acids. The junction had 0 bases not matched to a gene; V was cut back by 2 bases and J by 2 bases. Germline V gene lookup returns CDR1 GTSNPN and CDR2 SVGIG (reference sequence). The chain's CDR3 is CAWSTGGNQPQHF. The CDR3 bases are TGTGCCTGGAGTACAGGGGGCAATCAGCCCCAGCATTTT.

V and J are TRBV7-9 and TRBJ1-4; possibly TRBD1 for D (6 bases). Germline lookup yields CDR1 SEHNR and CDR2 FQNEAQ (reference sequence). V was trimmed by 0 bases and J by 3 bases, leaving 11 bases between them. This CDR3 region has 16 residues. CDR3 sequence reads: CASSLAGDISNEKLFF. CDR3 DNA: TGTGCCAGCAGCTTAGCCGGGGACATATCTAATGAAAAACTGTTTTTT.

Only a few counts were recorded for this clone. The rearrangement links TRBV7-8 to TRBJ1-2, with 10 bases fitting TRBD1. The V gene end was trimmed by 5 bases and the J gene end by 7 bases; junction bases not matched to a gene: 7. There are 14 residues in the CDR3. The germline gives CDR1 SGHVS, CDR2 FQNEAQ. CDR3 nucleotides: TGTGCCAGCAGCCTGGTGGACAGGGGGTCTGGCTACACCTTC. It encodes CASSLVDRGSGYTF.

In DNA, the CDR3 is TGCAGCGTTGTTCCAAACACTGAAGCTTTCTTT. Protein sequence: CSVVPNTEAFF. The V and J genes are TRBV29-1 and TRBJ1-1; D gene uncertain. Germline loops: CDR1 SQVTM, CDR2 ANQGSEA. The CDR3 spans 11 residues. The V end lost 4 bases, the J end lost 2 bases, and 5 bases lay between the germline ends.